A selection of T cell receptor beta chains follows, all from one sample in a study of blood T cell repertoires in COVID-19. The method was immunoSEQ multiplex PCR; TCRdb's version includes in-frame clones alone and lacks a portion of them. This table has some 70,000 clones, 85% to 90% appearing once. The sample comprised peripheral blood. These receptors were collected from a woman aged 80 or over with active COVID-19. Each CDR3 is given with its conserved first and last residue. Fields, in order: D gene, V gene, clone size, J gene, CDR3 DNA, CDR3 protein. A D gene is named only where the DNA matches it firmly. Clone size is shown for a subset of rows, as once, few, many or a class of expanded clone.

TRBD1	TRBV15	.	TRBJ2-7	TGTGCCACCAGCACAACAGGACAGGGGCACCACGAGCAGTACTTC	CATSTTGQGHHEQYF
TRBD2	TRBV25-1	.	TRBJ2-7	TGTGCCAGCCAAACTCACCCCGGGGGACTAGCGGGAGTCCACGAGCAGTACTTC	CASQTHPGGLAGVHEQYF
TRBD1	TRBV3-1/TRBV3-2	.	TRBJ2-3	TGTGCCAGCAGCCCTCTCTGGACAGGGTGGAAGGATACGCAGTATTTT	CASSPLWTGWKDTQYF
.	TRBV28	.	TRBJ1-4	TGTGCCAGCAGTTTGAGGGACTATTTAAAACTGTTTTTT	CASSLRDYLKLFF
.	TRBV12-5	few	TRBJ2-2	TGTGCTAGTGGTTTGAAGACAGGAAACACCGGGGAGCTGTTTTTT	CASGLKTGNTGELFF
.	TRBV11-2	few	TRBJ2-5	TGTGCCAGCAGCTTTGGCGGGTCGGACCAGTACTTC	CASSFGGSDQYF
.	TRBV13	.	TRBJ1-6	TGTGCCAGCAGTCGAGGATTTTCACCCCTCCACTTT	CASSRGFSPLHF
.	TRBV5-1	.	TRBJ2-1	TGCGCCAGCAGCTTGGGGGGGCGCGTTGAGCAGTTCTTC	CASSLGGRVEQFF
.	TRBV7-9	.	TRBJ2-5	TGTGCCAGCAGCCCACTAGGGCGGGAGACCCAGTACTTC	CASSPLGRETQYF
TRBD1	TRBV30	.	TRBJ1-4	TGTGCCTGGGCGAGACAGGGGGCTCTGCGGGAAAAACTGTTTTTT	CAWARQGALREKLFF
.	TRBV5-8	.	TRBJ2-4	TGTGCCAGCAGCCCACTGACAGGTGTAGCCAAAAACATTCAGTACTTC	CASSPLTGVAKNIQYF
.	TRBV28	.	TRBJ1-1	TGTGCCAGCTATACAACAGGGTTGAACACTGAAGCTTTCTTT	CASYTTGLNTEAFF
.	TRBV7-3	.	TRBJ2-2	TGTGCCAGCAGCTCCGGTATCACCGGGGAGCTGTTTTTT	CASSSGITGELFF
TRBD2	TRBV28	.	TRBJ2-7	TGTGCCACCGGGACTAGCGGGAGATACGAGCAGTACTTC	CATGTSGRYEQYF
.	TRBV27	.	TRBJ2-7	TGTGCCAGCAGTCCCCAAGGAGGATCTTTCTCCTACGAGCAGTACTTC	CASSPQGGSFSYEQYF
.	TRBV3-1/TRBV3-2	.	TRBJ2-1	TGTGCCAGCAGCCCCCCCGGGGGGCTTGAGCAGTTCTTC	CASSPPGGLEQFF
.	TRBV28	.	TRBJ2-5	TGTGCCAGCAGCCCGTACAGACAAGAGACCCAGTACTTC	CASSPYRQETQYF
.	TRBV6-5	.	TRBJ1-1	TGTGCCAGCAGTACCCGACAGAACACTGAAGCTTTCTTT	CASSTRQNTEAFF
.	TRBV5-4	once	TRBJ1-1	TGTGCCAGCAGCGAGGCTTATAAGGGGGAAAACACTGAAGCTTTCTTT	CASSEAYKGENTEAFF
TRBD2	TRBV9	.	TRBJ2-3	TGTGCCAGCAGCGTAGGTAGCGGGTCCACAGATACGCAGTATTTT	CASSVGSGSTDTQYF
TRBD2	TRBV28	.	TRBJ2-7	TGTGCCAGCAATCCTAGCGGGCCCCCCCCCTACGAGCAGTACTTC	CASNPSGPPPYEQYF
TRBD2	TRBV6-5	.	TRBJ2-2	TGTGCCAGCAGTTTACCTAGCGGAGGTACCGGGGAGCTGTTTTTT	CASSLPSGGTGELFF
.	TRBV10-3	few	TRBJ2-7	TGTGCCATCAGTTCGACAGGACGCTCCTACGAGCAGTACTTC	CAISSTGRSYEQYF
.	TRBV7-2	.	TRBJ2-7	TGTGCCAGCAGCCTAGCGCGGGTAGCCTACGAGCAGTACTTC	CASSLARVAYEQYF
TRBD1	TRBV5-1	once	TRBJ1-5	TGCGCCAGCAGCTTGGGGGACAGGACTCCCCGGGGGCATCAGCCCCAGCATTTT	CASSLGDRTPRGHQPQHF
TRBD1	TRBV30	.	TRBJ2-7	TGTGCCTGGAGTAGGGGGCAAGGGTTGGAGCAGTACTTC	CAWSRGQGLEQYF
TRBD1	TRBV18	.	TRBJ2-2	TGTGCCAGCTCACCAGATGGAAGACAGGGGGCCGGTGGCGGGGAGCTGTTTTTT	CASSPDGRQGAGGGELFF
TRBD1	TRBV15	.	TRBJ2-1	TGTGCCACCAGCAGAGATCAAGGGGGCGGCCACAATGAGCAGTTCTTC	CATSRDQGGGHNEQFF
.	TRBV6-5	.	TRBJ1-3	TGTGCCAGCAGTTCCTCCTCGGGAGGAAACACCATATATTTT	CASSSSSGGNTIYF
.	TRBV9	once	TRBJ2-2	TGTGCCAGCAGCCCCCGAGTTGTCGGGGAGCTGTTTTTT	CASSPRVVGELFF
.	TRBV28	.	TRBJ1-2	TGTGCCAGCAGCGCTTCGCCAGGGTCTCTCTCTGGCTACACCTTC	CASSASPGSLSGYTF
TRBD2	TRBV19	.	TRBJ2-1	TGTGCCAGTACCCCTGCGGGAGGAGTTAAACGGTTCTTC	CASTPAGGVKRFF
TRBD2	TRBV7-6	.	TRBJ2-7	TGTGCCACCAGTTTGGCGGGAGGGCCCTACGAGCAGTACTTC	CATSLAGGPYEQYF
.	TRBV29-1	.	TRBJ2-7	TGCAGCGCGGCCGGGACAACCTACGAGCAGTACTTC	CSAAGTTYEQYF
TRBD1	TRBV3-1/TRBV3-2	.	TRBJ1-2	TGTGCCAGCAGCCAAGGGACAGGGGGAGGCTACACCTTC	CASSQGTGGGYTF
TRBD2	TRBV7-3	.	TRBJ2-1	TGTGCCAGCAGCTCCCAGGGGGGGATTAGCGGGAGAGGTGAGCAGTTCTTC	CASSSQGGISGRGEQFF
TRBD2	TRBV3-1/TRBV3-2	.	TRBJ2-3	TGTGCCAGCAGCCTCGGGACTAGCGGATACCTTAACACAGATACGCAGTATTTT	CASSLGTSGYLNTDTQYF
.	TRBV28	.	TRBJ2-5	TGTGCCAGCAGTTTAGACAGGATAGAGACCCAGTACTTC	CASSLDRIETQYF
TRBD1	TRBV13	.	TRBJ1-4	TGTGCCAGCAGCTTCCGGGACAGGGGAGCTGCAACTAATGAAAAACTGTTTTTT	CASSFRDRGAATNEKLFF
TRBD1	TRBV23-1	.	TRBJ2-7	TGCGCCAGCAGTCCTAAGGGACAGGTTAGCTACGAGCAGTACTTC	CASSPKGQVSYEQYF
TRBD1	TRBV28	.	TRBJ2-1	TGTGCCAGCAGAACCCCGGAGACAGGGGGCGTCGGGCAGTTCTTC	CASRTPETGGVGQFF
.	TRBV6-2/TRBV6-3	.	TRBJ2-7	TGTGCCAGCAGTTCCCGTCACGAGCAGTACTTC	CASSSRHEQYF
TRBD1	TRBV13	.	TRBJ1-2	TGTGCCAGCAGCGACAGGGACTATGGCTACACCTTC	CASSDRDYGYTF
TRBD2	TRBV7-3	.	TRBJ2-1	TGTGCCAGCAGCTTAACAGCGGGAGTTTTGAATGAGCAGTTCTTC	CASSLTAGVLNEQFF
.	TRBV30	.	TRBJ2-5	TGTGCCTGGAGTCGGACATGGGGAGAGACCCAGTACTTC	CAWSRTWGETQYF
TRBD2	TRBV4-3	few	TRBJ2-1	TGCGCCAGCAGCCTGACTAGCGGGACGTACAATGAGCAGTTCTTC	CASSLTSGTYNEQFF